Following are 5 T cell receptor beta chains from one sample sequenced in a study of human T cells and chemical hapten exposure. One entry per CDR3 protein results from TCRdb running MiXCR on the RACE reads. Among 100,000 to 150,000 distinct CDR3 sequences listed, roughly an eighth were seen once. Time point here: patch test 1, 2 weeks after DPC sensitization. The treatment is: therapeutic diphenylcyclopropenone sensitization with weekly scalp DPC. The material sequenced was whole blood, taken in connection with sensitization to the hapten diphenylcyclopropenone (DPC). These receptors were taken from a man aged 18 to 35 with alopecia areata. Some clones in this sample may be carry-over from other donors' samples.

This clonotype was seen ten or more times. The genes are TRBV19 and TRBJ2-7; 9 nucleotides align to TRBD1. Germline assignment: CDR1 LNHDA and CDR2 SQIVND (reference sequence). This CDR3 has 13 residues. V gave up 4 bases and J gave up 6 bases; unmatched junction bases: 4. The CDR3 sequence: CASSTLDRGEQYF. The CDR3 coding sequence is TGTGCCAGTAGTACCCTGGACAGGGGCGAGCAGTACTTC. The whole variable domain, filled in from reference TRBV19 and TRBJ2-7, reads DGGITQSPKYLFRKEGQNVTLSCEQNLNHDAMYWYRQDPGQGLRLIYYSQIVNDFQKGDIAEGYSVSREKKESFPLTVTSAQKNPTAFYLCASSTLDRGEQYFGPGTRLTVT.

The rearrangement links TRBV28 to TRBJ1-6; possibly TRBD1 for D (5 bases). The CDR3 has 14 residues. Germline V lookup: CDR1 MDHEN, CDR2 SYDVKM. With 3 bases removed from V and 7 bases from J, the gap between germline ends came to 10 bases. The DNA of the CDR3 is TGTGCCAGCAGTTTGCATGACAGCAATTCACCCCTCCACTTT. Protein: CASSLHDSNSPLHF.

The CDR3 spells CASSPGRGRDTEAFF. In DNA form, the CDR3 reads TGTGCCAGCTCCCCAGGACGGGGGCGGGACACTGAAGCTTTCTTT. The chain recombines TRBV18 with TRBJ1-1; D is possibly TRBD1 (6 bases). This CDR3 has 15 residues. The germline CDR1 and CDR2 sequences are KGHSH and LQKENI. V was shortened by 6 bases and J by 3 bases, with 17 bases between the two germline ends.

This clonotype was observed a few times. The rearrangement uses TRBV29-1 and TRBJ2-1; TRBD2 aligns across 9 bases. The germline V gene has CDR1 SQVTM and CDR2 ANQGSEA. Trimming removed 2 bases from V and 8 bases from J; junction bases left unmatched: 7. The CDR3 has 14 residues. CDR3 residues: CSVELAGGPHEQFF. Here the CDR3 DNA reads TGCAGCGTTGAACTGGCGGGGGGGCCGCATGAGCAGTTCTTC.

In this sample, this clonotype turned up a few times. The V call is TRBV7-9, the J call TRBJ2-2, with no clear D. The CDR3 loop spans 17 amino acids. Trimming shortened V by 0 bases and J by 3 bases, and 14 bases separated the two germline ends. The germline V gene encodes CDR1 SEHNR and CDR2 FQNEAQ (reference sequence). The CDR3 nucleotides read TGTGCCAGCAGCTTAGCGTCGGACGGTCGAGACACCGGGGAGCTGTTTTTT. Amino acid sequence: CASSLASDGRDTGELFF.